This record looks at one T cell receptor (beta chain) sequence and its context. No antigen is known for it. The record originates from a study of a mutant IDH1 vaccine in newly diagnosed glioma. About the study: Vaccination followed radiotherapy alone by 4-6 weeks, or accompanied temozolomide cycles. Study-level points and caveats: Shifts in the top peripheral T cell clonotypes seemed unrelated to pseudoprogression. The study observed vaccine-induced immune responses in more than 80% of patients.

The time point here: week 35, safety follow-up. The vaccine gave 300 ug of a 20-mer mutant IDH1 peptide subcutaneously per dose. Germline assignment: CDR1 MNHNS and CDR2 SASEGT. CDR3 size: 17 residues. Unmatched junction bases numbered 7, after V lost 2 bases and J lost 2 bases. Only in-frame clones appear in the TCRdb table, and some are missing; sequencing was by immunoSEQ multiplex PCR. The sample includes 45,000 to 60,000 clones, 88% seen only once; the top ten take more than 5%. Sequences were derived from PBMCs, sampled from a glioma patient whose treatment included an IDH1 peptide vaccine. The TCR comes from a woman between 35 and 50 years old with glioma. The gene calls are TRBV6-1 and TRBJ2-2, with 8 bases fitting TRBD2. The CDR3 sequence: CASSENTGTRNTGELFF. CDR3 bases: TGTGCCAGCAGTGAAAACACCGGGACTAGAAACACCGGGGAGCTGTTTTTT.